Only a few counts were recorded for the clone carrying this T cell receptor (beta chain). The antigen is undetermined. Germline-derived CDR1 and CDR2 are MNHEY and SVGEGT. V lost 6 bases to trimming and J lost 5 bases; unmatched junction nucleotides: 9. The CDR3 covers 15 residues. Every TCR beta cDNA library bore unique molecular identifiers. Roughly 500,000 cDNA molecules were obtained per 1 to 10 million input T cells. TCRdb re-derived calls from the PCR reads in MiXCR, one entry per CDR3 protein. The sample has some 690,000 distinct CDR3 sequences, roughly 27% seen once. These data come from a study of post-analysis software for immune sequencing data. Overall study: Progressive-relapsing, secondary progressive and relapsing-remitting multiple sclerosis were among the disease courses included.

Points from the study as a whole: Roughly five TRBV segments were significantly more frequent in patients than in controls. TRBV5-6, TRBV5-1 and TRBV20-1 were among these segments. F-measure co-clustering was strong for batch-matched samples. Those with multiple sclerosis, the patient group, showed significantly lower normalized Chao1 diversity than controls.

The sequence was collected from a girl aged 10-17 years with multiple sclerosis. J is TRBJ2-7 and V is TRBV6-2 or TRBV6-3; 11 nucleotides agree with TRBD1. Sequenced: blood. The CDR3 DNA reads as TGTGCCAGCAGACCATTAGGACAGGGGGCGAACGAGCAGTACTTC. Translating gives CASRPLGQGANEQYF.